The T cell receptor beta chain under discussion was sequenced for a study of cytomegalovirus exposure and HLA in healthy donors (dated by TCRdb to 2015 to 2018). Regarding the study in general: An earlier analysis of approximately 600 of the donors reported 250 to 350 Gb of sequence data and 120 million or so unique TCR beta sequences from 190 million or so T cells. On average, roughly 240,000 unique TCR beta nucleotide sequences were sequenced per donor among a few hundred genotyped donors of the cohort, with roughly 18% of those sequences being non-productive. Donor age, sex, ethnicity and CMV serostatus were compiled alongside the repertoire data. To predict cytomegalovirus infection status, the study combined high-throughput TCR immunosequencing, statistical association of individual TCRs with disease status, and machine learning. Every discovery cohort repertoire had been produced on one sequencing platform. The T cell repertoires of 666 subjects were profiled by immunosequencing and related to cytomegalovirus serostatus. The study was designed to test whether signatures of past pathogen exposure could be identified by cataloging public T cell receptors. Genome-wide SNP genotypes for about 65% of the roughly 700 donors were used in a later genetic analysis, which treated that subset as a discovery cohort. An earlier analysis of 587 of the donors used high-throughput TCR beta sequencing to judge whether each TCR beta V gene segment behaved as functional or pseudogenic. An early release covering about 600 HLA-typed donors comprised roughly 300 gigabases of sequencing data and tens of millions of unique TCR sequences. A later analysis re-analyzed previously published TCR beta repertoires from hundreds of donors and added high-resolution HLA genotyping to study TCR occurrence patterns. A separate validation cohort of 90 to 150 different subjects was used in addition to the 666-subject first cohort. The later analysis used no new phenotypic data to find candidate immune exposures, relying instead on TCR beta sequences and their occurrence across donors. Typing coverage varied by locus: 629-630 donors for A, B, C, DRB1 and DQB1; some 520 for DQA1; around 570 for DPA1; roughly 470 for DPB1. Both class I and class II loci were covered by HLA typing, at four-digit resolution. Five DR-DQ haplotypes were treated as single units for association and clustering because of strong linkage in the cohort. Of the 300 to 500 genotyped donors, 75% to 85% were placed in the genetic ancestry cluster associated with self-reported Caucasian donors.

This clone was found a few times. It lacks a known antigen. No base quality information exists; no much larger clone differs at one position. The cohort comprised around 690 healthy bone marrow donors. All cohort members were sampled while nominally healthy, although unrecorded immune exposures were likely present. The donor tested CMV seropositive, placing the donor among the roughly 270 seropositive members of the cohort. Every donor gave a peripheral blood sample, and the peripheral blood mononuclear cells from that sample were used for TCR beta sequencing. The Qiagen DNeasy Blood Extraction Kit was used to extract genomic DNA from the blood cell samples. Summary of the overall study and its limitations: In both the original and validation cohorts, the classifier was reported to diagnose cytomegalovirus status with high specificity and sensitivity. Most TCR sequences were seen in very few donors, while some public TCRs were found in many individuals. When HLA alleles, especially DR and DQ, strongly co-occurred, attributing TCR associations to individual alleles was difficult. In a later analysis, most CMV-associated TCR beta chains were found to appear HLA-restricted, with HLA associations seemingly driven largely by CMV exposure. A cluster of highly shared sequence variants was judged likely to represent a technical artifact of the sequencing pipeline. Only TCR beta chains were sequenced in this cohort, and the absence of alpha or paired-chain data limited detectable features. Some IMGT-functional V segments, including TRBV6-2 and TRBV6-3, could not be told apart with the 87-base-pair reads, so those segments were excluded. CMV serostatus was the only immune exposure information available for the cohort. According to the authors, the approach could potentially be generalized to other disease states and immunological phenotypes. Correlated functional status among segregating V segments might reflect linkage disequilibrium, but an unknown experimental factor could not be ruled out. V-gene and J-gene trimming of TCR beta chains was associated with a missense DCLRE1C variant in a later genetic analysis, and the association was replicated in an independent cohort. An earlier analysis of approximately 500 of the donors showed that most TCR beta V segments appeared in productive rearrangements either about 87% or about 30% of the time, which broadly matched IMGT annotations. Compared with equally common non-associated chains, HLA-associated TCR beta chains in a later analysis were more clonally expanded and had lower generation probabilities. According to a later genetic analysis, donors in an Asian-associated ancestry cluster had fewer N-insertions in productive TCRs than the approximately 630-donor mean. HLA typing was unavailable for some donors at each locus, so association tests used only the typed subset. A total of 150 or so TCR beta chains were listed by the study as associated with cytomegalovirus. Specific HLA alleles were associated with over 15,000 TCR beta sequences at a false discovery rate of 0.05 in a later analysis. A further reported finding was that TCR beta sequences accurately predicted the HLA-A and HLA-B alleles for most subjects in the first cohort. In vitro tests confirmed that a few of the cytomegalovirus-associated TCR beta chains recognize cytomegalovirus antigens. Because counts were too low, seventeen rarely observed V segments, including chromosome 9 orphons, were excluded from the earlier analysis of under 650 of the donors. Presence/absence analyses assumed roughly uniform sequencing depth across donors, an assumption that may not hold. Several of the top co-occurrence clusters appeared to be linked to parvovirus B19, influenza, CMV and Epstein-Barr virus, according to a later analysis. In a later analysis, TCR association rates were found to vary across HLA loci, with the most associated TCRs seen for DRB1 alleles and the fewest for HLA-C alleles.

Library creation used the immunoSEQ multiplex PCR assay. For the multiplex PCR, a mixture combining 60 forward primers for TCR Vbeta segments and 13 reverse primers for TCR Jbeta segments was used. Amplification of the CDR3 region of rearranged TCR beta genes was performed with a multiplex PCR assay on genomic DNA. Amplified TCR beta libraries were sequenced as 87-base-pair reads on the Illumina HiSeq System. For the original study's pipeline: Across the 700 or so repertoires, a later analysis counted tens of millions of unique TCR beta chains, 9 million to 14 million of which were shared by at least two donors. To remove PCR and sequencing errors, raw reads were error-corrected and collapsed into unique sequences using a nearest-neighbor algorithm that merged closely related sequences. Alignment of CDR3 sequences to IMGT reference sequences was used to assign V, D and J gene segments. For a sequence to be retained, at least a six-nucleotide match to both a V gene segment and a J gene segment was required. Rearrangements were called productive when the CDR3 lacked stop codons and stayed in frame with V and J; all others were non-productive. Following IMGT convention, CDR3 was defined as the stretch from the second conserved V-encoded cysteine to the conserved J-encoded phenylalanine. The earlier analysis of about 500 of the donors excluded sequences that lacked an unambiguous match to a single V gene segment. In an earlier analysis of about 590 of the donors, a V segment was called functional when productive rearrangements were above 56.7%, and segregating when the standard deviation between donors exceeded 5%. A statistical classification framework was built for diagnosing cytomegalovirus status from the catalog of TCR beta chain sequences. In a later analysis, TCR nucleotide sequences were compared against IMGT/GENE-DB human TR gene sequences so that V and J genes could be assigned. The TCRdist pipeline was used in a later analysis to assign CDR3 sequences and most-parsimonious VDJ recombination scenarios. A later analysis defined each TCR beta chain by its CDR3 amino acid sequence plus V-gene family, and excluded reads lacking a unique V-gene family. As a way to deal with suspected cross-contamination and a sequencing artifact, a later analysis dropped 450 to 600 nucleotide sequences that were highly shared and had low generation probability. In a later analysis, a clonal expansion index for each public chain was calculated from normalized within-repertoire ranks of inferred template counts. In a later analysis, generation probabilities were computed with a VDJ recombination model fitted to out-of-frame rearrangements, and the resulting probabilities were checked against IGoR. In a later analysis, TCR-TCR, TCR-HLA and TCR-CMV co-occurrence was scored with hypergeometric tests, and a repertoire-size bias correction was applied to TCR pairs. A later analysis estimated false discovery rates by permuting HLA or CMV assignments 20 times. In a later analysis, co-occurring TCRs were grouped with DBSCAN, and TCRdist sequence similarity was added when clustering was performed within HLA-allele-positive subsets. Co-occurrence clustering excluded repertoires with fewer than 30,000 or more than 120,000 public chains, plus five with anomalous nucleotide sharing. Imported from immuneACCESS, the table was reduced by TCRdb to in-frame sequences with V and J called. These copies leave out some clones; in studies compared against another copy, an unresolved V gene accounts for under half, and the cause of the remainder is not known. Clonal size and the V and J genes are those of that table, whereas D and trimming came from the DNA. Across this sample there are roughly 100,000 clones, with approximately 12% seen only once. About a sixth of the sample rests with the top ten.

As encoded in the germline V gene, CDR1 is MDHEN while CDR2 is SYDVKM. V lost 5 bases and J lost 4 bases, and the count of bases not matched to a germline gene is 4. The CDR3 numbers 13 residues from cysteine through phenylalanine. Of the read, only the CDR3 DNA is kept; its 39 bases are in frame from base 1. The sample was PBMCs. The TCR comes from a middle-aged man in good health and CMV-seropositive. The V gene is TRBV28 and the J gene is TRBJ2-7; 8 central bases correspond to TRBD1. At the DNA level, the sequence is TGTGCCAGCAGTGAGACAGGGGATTACGAGCAGTACTTC. Its translation reads: CASSETGDYEQYF. Reference TRBV28 and TRBJ2-7 proteins supply the regions before and after the CDR3; the full variable domain is: DVKVTQSSRYLVKRTGEKVFLECVQDMDHENMFWYRQDPGLGLRLIYFSYDVKMKEKGDIPEGYSVSREKKERFSLILESASTNQTSMYLCASSETGDYEQYFGPGTRLTVT.